The 23 T cell receptor beta chains below were found in one sample sequenced in a study of blood T cell repertoires in COVID-19. The method was immunoSEQ multiplex PCR; TCRdb's version includes in-frame clones alone and lacks a portion of them. The profile covers about 250,000 clones, with roughly 80% appearing a single time and roughly 5.3% taken by the ten largest. Sequencing was done on a sample of PBMCs or T cells enriched from blood (not recorded which). The receptors stem from a man between 40 and 49 years old who had been exposed to COVID-19.

This clone was seen a few times. V is TRBV30 and J is TRBJ1-3, with D possibly TRBD1 on 5 matching bases. Looked up from germline, CDR1 is GTSNPN and CDR2 is SVGIG (reference sequence). The V gene lost 7 bases and the J gene lost 0 bases, with 16 bases spanning the gap. The CDR3 is 15 residues long. The CDR3 protein is CAYLGNRLSGNTIYF. The CDR3 coding sequence is TGTGCCTACCTTGGAAACAGGCTCTCTGGAAACACCATATATTTT.

This clone was seen a handful of times. The chain couples TRBV29-1 to TRBJ1-4, with D unclear. There are 14 residues in the CDR3. V was cut by 4 bases and J by 3 bases, with 12 bases left in between. From germline, CDR1 is SQVTM and CDR2 ANQGSEA. The CDR3 DNA sequence: TGCAGCGTTGGCGGTAGCATTTCTAATGAAAAACTGTTTTTT. Translation: CSVGGSISNEKLFF. The variable domain in full, completed from reference TRBV29-1 and TRBJ1-4, reads SAVISQKPSRDICQRGTSLTIQCQVDSQVTMMFWYRQQPGQSLTLIATANQGSEATYESGFVIDKFPISRPNLTFSTLTVSNMSPEDSSIYLCSVGGSISNEKLFFGSGTQLSVL.

V gene TRBV21-1 combines with J gene TRBJ2-3; the table's D call, TRBD2, was not checked against the DNA. TRBV21-1 is reported as a pseudogene. The CDR3 spans 18 residues. The CDR3 sequence is CASSKAGGAGDRTDTQYF. The CDR3 bases are TGTGCCAGCAGCAAAGCGGGTGGGGCGGGAGATCGCACAGATACGCAGTATTTT.

The V call is TRBV18, the J call TRBJ1-2; 9 bases align to TRBD1. V trimming: 3 bases; J trimming: 7 bases; junction bases outside the gene matches: 6. The CDR3 has 14 amino acids. Germline assignment: CDR1 KGHSH and CDR2 LQKENI. The CDR3 protein is CASSPIPGQGGYTF. As DNA, the CDR3 is TGTGCCAGCTCACCCATCCCGGGACAGGGTGGCTACACCTTC.

V usage is TRBV27 and J usage is TRBJ2-1, with 13 bases identical to TRBD2. The J segment lost 9 bases and the V segment lost 11 bases, leaving 13 bases of the junction unmatched. The CDR3 is made up of 15 amino acids. Germline V gives CDR1 MNHEY, CDR2 SMNVEV (reference sequence). The CDR3 here is CASQGGTSGTVEQFF. The CDR3 region has the DNA TGTGCCTCCCAGGGCGGGACTAGCGGGACTGTTGAGCAGTTCTTC.

The chain recombines TRBV30 with TRBJ1-6; 8 bases align to TRBD1. The CDR3 loop spans 14 amino acids. Germline V gives CDR1 GTSNPN, CDR2 SVGIG (reference sequence). V was clipped by 2 bases and J by 9 bases; unmatched bases: 6. The CDR3 reads CAWSLTGATSPLHF. CDR3 DNA: TGTGCCTGGAGTTTGACAGGGGCGACTTCACCCCTCCACTTT.

In its sample, this clone was seen once. This chain connects TRBV6-1 to TRBJ1-3, with D uncertain. The ends were cut back, 4 bases at V and 1 base at J, with 17 bases in the middle. CDR3 size: 17 residues. CDR1 is MNHNS and CDR2 is SASEGT in the germline V gene. In DNA form, the CDR3 reads TGTGCCAGCAGTGGGGGAGTCGGCGGCCAATCTGGAAACACCATATATTTT. Translated, it gives CASSGGVGGQSGNTIYF.

This clone appeared once. CDR3 protein: CASSLGQVINTIYF. CDR3 sequence (DNA): TGTGCCAGCAGTCTAGGACAGGTTATAAACACCATATATTTT. This chain links TRBV28 with TRBJ1-3; 7 bases match TRBD1. Trimming cost V 5 bases and J 6 bases; bases outside gene matches: 7. Germline CDR1 is MDHEN and CDR2 is SYDVKM. CDR3 length: 14 residues.

CDR3 in amino acids: CASKRGSSYNEQFF. The CDR3 coding sequence is TGTGCCAGCAAGCGGGGGAGCTCCTACAATGAGCAGTTCTTC. This chain uses TRBV6-4 with TRBJ2-1; 8 bases align to TRBD2. J was trimmed by 0 bases and V by 7 bases; bases with no gene match: 2. Germline CDR1 and CDR2: MRHNA and SNTAGT. This CDR3 region has 14 residues.

V is TRBV9 and J is TRBJ2-1; D unresolved. There are 12 residues in the CDR3. Trimming cost V 0 bases and J 7 bases, with 5 bases left between them. The germline V gene encodes CDR1 SGDLS and CDR2 YYNGEE. The CDR3 loop reads CASSVAENEQFF. The CDR3 DNA reads TGTGCCAGCAGCGTAGCTGAGAATGAGCAGTTCTTC.

J is TRBJ1-2 and V is TRBV4-1, with 7 bases aligning to TRBD1. The CDR3 has 15 amino acids. The J segment lost 5 bases and the V segment lost 1 base, leaving 7 bases of the junction unmatched. Looked up from germline, CDR1 is MGHRA and CDR2 is YSYEKL. CDR3 sequence reads: CASSQARDSAYGYTF. The CDR3 DNA sequence: TGCGCCAGCAGCCAAGCCCGGGACAGCGCTTATGGCTACACCTTC.

This clone has just a few counts. The rearrangement links TRBV18 to TRBJ1-6; the D is unclear. V shed 3 bases and J shed 8 bases, with 8 bases lying between them. This CDR3 comprises 13 residues. Germline loops: CDR1 KGHSH, CDR2 LQKENI. This CDR3 reads CASSPNPDSPLHF. CDR3 coding DNA: TGTGCCAGCTCACCCAATCCGGATTCACCCCTCCACTTT.

This chain connects TRBV12-3 or TRBV12-4 to TRBJ2-7; D not resolved. The V end was cut by 2 bases, the J end by 6 bases, with 8 bases between. The CDR3 is 12 residues long. CDR3 loop: CASSLSSTEQYF. Here the CDR3 DNA reads TGTGCCAGCAGTTTATCGAGTACCGAGCAGTACTTC.

The rearrangement uses TRBV27 and TRBJ2-3, with 8 bases fitting TRBD1. This CDR3 comprises 14 residues. J gave up 9 bases and V 4 bases, and 9 bases lay outside the gene matches. Germline CDR1 is MNHEY and CDR2 is SMNVEV (reference sequence). For the CDR3, the DNA is TGTGCCAGCAGTTCTTTGCAGGGGGCAGGAACGCAGTATTTT. It encodes CASSSLQGAGTQYF.

This clone came up a few times. CDR3 in DNA: TGTGCCAGCAGCTTCGACAGGTCACCCCTCCACTTT. Its translation is CASSFDRSPLHF. The V gene is TRBV7-9, the J gene TRBJ1-6; D perhaps matches TRBD1 (6 bases). Germline V gene lookup returns CDR1 SEHNR and CDR2 FQNEAQ (reference sequence). Trimming pared 3 bases from V and 10 bases from J, leaving 7 bases between. The CDR3 is 12 residues long.

This clone came up once. The chain is built from TRBV3-1 (or the pseudogene TRBV3-2) and TRBJ1-1; maybe TRBD1 (5 bases). The CDR3 has 14 residues. V gave up 1 base and J gave up 1 base, with 7 bases separating them. CDR1 is LGHDT and CDR2 is YNNKEL in the germline V gene (reference sequence). The CDR3 DNA reads as TGTGCCAGCAGCCAAGGGAGGGGGAACACTGAAGCTTTCTTT. Translated: CASSQGRGNTEAFF.

The chain employs TRBV27 and TRBJ2-1, with 11 positions matching TRBD2. Germline V gene lookup returns CDR1 MNHEY and CDR2 SMNVEV (reference sequence). Trimming at V came to 7 bases and at J to 0 bases, leaving 5 bases not matched to a gene. The CDR3 contains 16 residues. The CDR3 protein is CASNVAGGSSYNEQFF. CDR3 sequence (DNA): TGTGCCAGCAACGTAGCGGGAGGGAGCTCCTACAATGAGCAGTTCTTC.

The chain employs TRBV6-5 and TRBJ1-4; 9 bases map to TRBD1. Per the germline V gene, CDR1 is MNHEY and CDR2 is SVGAGI. The CDR3 extends over 15 amino acids. V dropped 11 bases and J dropped 1; count of bases not matched to a gene: 8. CDR3 DNA sequence: TGTGCCTGTAGGGACAGGGCTAAAACTAATGAAAAACTGTTTTTT. It encodes CACRDRAKTNEKLFF.

This clone showed up just a few times. V usage is TRBV6-5 and J usage is TRBJ1-2; D ambiguous. V was pared by 7 bases and J by 8 bases, with 14 bases between. This CDR3 region has 12 residues. Germline CDR1 is MNHEY and CDR2 is SVGAGI. CDR3 coding DNA: TGTGCCAGCACCGAAGGGTCGGGAGGCTACACCTTC. Protein: CASTEGSGGYTF.

This clone was seen a single time. The genes are TRBV11-2 and TRBJ2-7; TRBD1 matches 9 bases. Trimming at V came to 1 base and at J to 6 bases, leaving 4 bases not matched to a gene. Per germline, CDR1 SGHAT and CDR2 FQNNGV. This CDR3 is built from 14 residues. Here the CDR3 reads CASSLGDRASEQYF. In nucleotides, the CDR3 is TGTGCCAGCAGCTTAGGGGACAGGGCGAGCGAGCAGTACTTC.

The chain links TRBV5-6 to TRBJ2-1; TRBD2 aligns across 11 bases. V was clipped by 4 bases and J by 10 bases; unmatched bases: 10. CDR1 is SGHDT and CDR2 is YYEEEE in the germline V gene. The CDR3 loop spans 15 amino acids. The CDR3 sequence: CASSGRVLAGVEQFF. DNA of the CDR3: TGTGCCAGCAGCGGTAGGGTACTAGCGGGAGTGGAGCAGTTCTTC.

The chain uses TRBV7-3 and TRBJ2-1; 14 positions match TRBD2. CDR3 size: 16 residues. Germline CDR1 reads SGHTA; CDR2 reads FQGTGA. With V trimmed by 5 bases and J by 8 bases, 8 bases remained unmatched. The CDR3 region has the DNA TGTGCCAGCAGCCTTTTGACTAGCGGGAGGGAGGATGAGCAGTTCTTC. It yields the protein CASSLLTSGREDEQFF.

The chain recombines TRBV27 with TRBJ2-1; 8 bases line up with TRBD2. The CDR3 totals 16 residues. V shed 8 bases, J shed 8 bases, and the junction held 17 bases outside the gene matches. Germline V gene sequence: CDR1 MNHEY, CDR2 SMNVEV (reference sequence). The CDR3 reads CASGASREPRGDEQFF. The DNA of the CDR3 is TGTGCCAGCGGGGCCTCCCGGGAACCGCGGGGGGATGAGCAGTTCTTC.